The rows below give T cell receptor beta chains drawn from one sample of a study of blood T cell repertoires in COVID-19. Data came from immunoSEQ multiplex PCR; TCRdb stores just in-frame clones and leaves some out. In the table there are 150,000 or so clones, about 90% of which are singletons. The sample was PBMCs or T cells enriched from blood (not recorded which). Source of these receptors: a woman between 40 and 50 years old who had been exposed to COVID-19. Each CDR3 is given with its conserved first and last residue. D genes are given only for firm matches. The size entry is marked missing in some rows and otherwise reads once, few, many or a size class.

>TRBV24-1|.|.|TRBJ2-3
CATSDPGTKGDTQYF
TGTGCCACCAGTGACCCCGGGACAAAGGGGGATACGCAGTATTTT
>TRBV18|.|TRBD1|TRBJ1-4
CASSGQGSNEKLFF
TGTGCCAGCTCAGGACAGGGGTCGAATGAAAAACTGTTTTTT
>TRBV11-2|.|TRBD2|TRBJ2-7
CASSFTSGSYEQYF
TGTGCCAGCAGCTTTACTAGCGGGAGTTACGAGCAGTACTTC
>TRBV2|.|.|TRBJ2-7
CASSPKYEQYF
TGTGCCAGCAGCCCAAAATACGAGCAGTACTTC
>TRBV12-3/TRBV12-4|.|.|TRBJ1-2
CASSFGQTYGYTF
TGTGCCAGCAGTTTTGGGCAGACCTATGGCTACACCTTC
>TRBV19|.|TRBD1|TRBJ1-5
CASSTPPDRGLRNQPQHF
TGTGCCAGTAGTACACCCCCAGACAGGGGGCTTCGCAATCAGCCCCAGCATTTT
>TRBV5-1|.|TRBD2|TRBJ2-1
CASSFGLAGGPWSYNEQFF
TGCGCCAGCAGCTTTGGACTAGCGGGGGGGCCTTGGTCCTACAATGAGCAGTTCTTC
>TRBV29-1|.|.|TRBJ2-1
CSVEPGSYNEQFF
TGCAGCGTTGAACCAGGCTCCTACAATGAGCAGTTCTTC
>TRBV11-2|.|.|TRBJ1-3
CASSGRGSGNTIYF
TGTGCCAGCAGCGGCAGGGGCTCTGGAAACACCATATATTTT
>TRBV5-5|.|.|TRBJ1-6
CASSTGTYNSPLHF
TGTGCCAGCAGCACCGGGACCTATAATTCACCCCTCCACTTT
>TRBV5-5|.|TRBD1|TRBJ2-1
CASSFDSTGGWDEQFF
TGTGCCAGCAGCTTCGATTCGACAGGGGGCTGGGATGAGCAGTTCTTC
>TRBV5-6|.|TRBD1|TRBJ1-4
CASSRTGGHAEKLFF
TGTGCCAGCAGCCGGACAGGGGGCCACGCTGAAAAACTGTTTTTT
>TRBV2|.|.|TRBJ2-1
CASSEPHFF
TGTGCCAGCAGTGAACCACACTTCTTC
>TRBV4-1|once|TRBD1|TRBJ1-3
CAIGTGVGNTIYF
TGCGCCATCGGGACAGGGGTCGGAAACACCATATATTTT
>TRBV5-1|.|TRBD1|TRBJ1-3
CASSSGQGTLSGNTIYF
TGCGCCAGCAGCTCGGGACAGGGGACCCTCTCTGGAAACACCATATATTTT
>TRBV12-3/TRBV12-4|.|.|TRBJ2-7
CASTLTGNEQYF
TGTGCCAGCACCCTCACAGGGAACGAGCAGTACTTC
>TRBV15|once|.|TRBJ1-5
CATSRTQGRQPQHF
TGTGCCACCAGCAGGACCCAGGGTAGGCAGCCCCAGCATTTT
>TRBV10-3|.|TRBD1|TRBJ2-3
CAISEGGQGTDTQYF
TGTGCCATCAGTGAGGGGGGACAGGGTACAGATACGCAGTATTTT
>TRBV3-1/TRBV3-2|.|TRBD1|TRBJ2-5
CASSLLDRGSETQYF
TGTGCCAGCAGCCTCTTGGACAGGGGATCGGAGACCCAGTACTTC
>TRBV5-1|.|TRBD2|TRBJ2-7
CASSLQGSGSLYEQYF
TGCGCCAGCAGCCTCCAGGGCAGCGGGAGTTTATACGAGCAGTACTTC
>TRBV19|.|TRBD1|TRBJ1-1
CASSTTRQGTEAFF
TGTGCCAGTAGTACTACAAGACAGGGGACTGAAGCTTTCTTT
>TRBV5-6|.|TRBD1|TRBJ2-5
CASSDRDRQETQYF
TGTGCCAGCAGCGACCGGGACAGACAAGAGACCCAGTACTTC
>TRBV28|.|.|TRBJ1-2
CASSSQGFGYTF
TGTGCCAGCAGTTCCCAGGGGTTCGGCTACACCTTC
>TRBV7-2|many|TRBD1|TRBJ1-5
CASSLEGGLGSNQPQHF
TGTGCCAGCAGCTTAGAAGGGGGCCTGGGGAGCAATCAGCCCCAGCATTTT
>TRBV5-1|.|.|TRBJ1-2
CASSPGRDYGYTF
TGCGCCAGCAGCCCCGGCAGGGACTATGGCTACACCTTC
>TRBV24-1|few|TRBD1|TRBJ2-1
CATSDPGQGGSNEQFF
TGTGCCACCAGTGACCCTGGACAGGGTGGATCCAATGAGCAGTTCTTC
>TRBV5-1|.|.|TRBJ2-7
CASRPGTPSYEQYF
TGCGCCAGCAGGCCCGGGACACCCTCCTACGAGCAGTACTTC
>TRBV7-2|once|TRBD2|TRBJ2-7
CASSLDGLAGWYEQYF
TGTGCCAGCAGCTTAGACGGGCTAGCGGGATGGTACGAGCAGTACTTC
>TRBV7-9|.|.|TRBJ2-1
CASSLAHLANEQFF
TGTGCCAGCAGCTTAGCGCACCTTGCGAATGAGCAGTTCTTC
>TRBV2|.|.|TRBJ2-2
CAGLGPANTGELFF
TGTGCCGGCCTAGGCCCAGCGAACACCGGGGAGCTGTTTTTT
>TRBV5-5|.|.|TRBJ1-6
CASSLGQGKSPLHF
TGTGCCAGCAGCTTAGGTCAGGGGAAGTCACCCCTCCACTTT
>TRBV5-1|.|TRBD1|TRBJ1-5
CASSLGITGDSQPQHF
TGCGCCAGCAGCTTGGGGATTACAGGGGATAGTCAGCCCCAGCATTTT
>TRBV29-1|few|TRBD1|TRBJ1-5
CSVALGTGNQPQHF
TGCAGCGTTGCTCTCGGGACAGGGAACCAGCCCCAGCATTTT
>TRBV9|.|TRBD2|TRBJ2-2
CASSRSLGTSTGELFF
TGTGCCAGCAGCCGTTCTCTTGGGACTAGCACCGGGGAGCTGTTTTTT
>TRBV28|.|TRBD1|TRBJ2-2
CASRHLSWDRPAGELFF
TGTGCCAGCAGGCATTTATCCTGGGACAGGCCAGCCGGGGAGCTGTTTTTT
>TRBV27|.|.|TRBJ1-1
CASSLEGRTEAFF
TGTGCCAGCAGTTTAGAGGGTAGGACTGAAGCTTTCTTT
>TRBV10-3|.|TRBD1|TRBJ2-7
CAIRATGIIYEQYF
TGTGCCATCAGAGCGACAGGGATTATCTACGAGCAGTACTTC
>TRBV5-1|.|TRBD1|TRBJ1-1
CASSTAGTGVTEAFF
TGCGCCAGCAGCACCGCCGGGACAGGGGTTACTGAAGCTTTCTTT
>TRBV19|.|.|TRBJ2-5
CASRDSRGKETQYF
TGTGCCAGTAGAGACAGTCGGGGGAAAGAGACCCAGTACTTC
>TRBV9|.|TRBD1|TRBJ1-6
CASSEQGAIGSPLHF
TGTGCCAGCAGCGAGCAGGGGGCAATAGGTTCACCCCTCCACTTT
>TRBV6-1|few|TRBD1|TRBJ1-5
CASSEARTGPQPQHF
TGTGCCAGCAGTGAAGCACGGACAGGGCCTCAGCCCCAGCATTTT